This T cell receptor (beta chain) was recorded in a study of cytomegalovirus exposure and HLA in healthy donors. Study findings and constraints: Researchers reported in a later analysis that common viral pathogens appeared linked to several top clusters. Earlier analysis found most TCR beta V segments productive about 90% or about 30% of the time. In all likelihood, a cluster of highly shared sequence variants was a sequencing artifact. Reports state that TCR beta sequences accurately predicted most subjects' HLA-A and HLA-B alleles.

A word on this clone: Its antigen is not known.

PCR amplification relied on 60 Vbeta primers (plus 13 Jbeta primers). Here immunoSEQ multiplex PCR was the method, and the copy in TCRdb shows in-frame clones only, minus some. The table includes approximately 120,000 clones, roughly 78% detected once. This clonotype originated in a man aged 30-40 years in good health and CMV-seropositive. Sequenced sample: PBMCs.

CDR3 region: CASSQEGGGYSNQPQHF. For the CDR3, the DNA is TGCGCCAGCAGCCAAGAAGGGGGGGGTTATAGCAATCAGCCCCAGCATTTT. The chain is built from TRBV4-1 and TRBJ1-5; weak D call: TRBD1 (6 bases). V was shortened by 0 bases and J by 0 bases, with 12 bases between the two germline ends. CDR1 is MGHRA, CDR2 YSYEKL, per germline. This CDR3 has 17 residues.